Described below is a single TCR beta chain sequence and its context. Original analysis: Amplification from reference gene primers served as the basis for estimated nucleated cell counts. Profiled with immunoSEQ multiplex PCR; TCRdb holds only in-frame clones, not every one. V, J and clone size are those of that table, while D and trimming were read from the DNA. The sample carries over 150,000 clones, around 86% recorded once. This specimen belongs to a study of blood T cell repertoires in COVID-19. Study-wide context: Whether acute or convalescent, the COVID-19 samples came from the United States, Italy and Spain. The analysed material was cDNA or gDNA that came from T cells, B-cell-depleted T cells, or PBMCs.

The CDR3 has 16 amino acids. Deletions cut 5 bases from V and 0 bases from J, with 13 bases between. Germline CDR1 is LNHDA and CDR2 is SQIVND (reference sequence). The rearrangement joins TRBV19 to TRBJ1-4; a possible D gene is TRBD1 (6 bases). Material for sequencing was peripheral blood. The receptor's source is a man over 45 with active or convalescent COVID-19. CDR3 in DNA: TGTGCCAGTAGTGTGGGGGCCTGGGCAACTAATGAAAAACTGTTTTTT. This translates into CASSVGAWATNEKLFF. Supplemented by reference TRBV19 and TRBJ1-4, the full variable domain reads DGGITQSPKYLFRKEGQNVTLSCEQNLNHDAMYWYRQDPGQGLRLIYYSQIVNDFQKGDIAEGYSVSREKKESFPLTVTSAQKNPTAFYLCASSVGAWATNEKLFFGSGTQLSVL.